The 12 T cell receptor beta chains below come from one sample, sequenced in a study of siplizumab effects on memory and regulatory T cells (dated by TCRdb to about 2019). Library prep was done by the immunoSEQ multiplex PCR assay. Entries here come from immuneACCESS through TCRdb and include only in-frame sequences with V and J called. Some clones fail to appear in such tables; in the studies checked, an unresolved V gene covers under half of the shortfall, and the cause of the remainder is unknown. Counted in this sample were tens of thousands of clones; approximately 90% of them appeared once. Jointly, the top ten make up around 1.4% of the sample. The specimen sequenced was Tregs sorted from blood. The receptor set was obtained from a human donor in good health.

This sequence joins TRBV29-1 and TRBJ1-2; unclear D gene. CDR3 length: 11 amino acids. V was cut by 2 bases and J by 4 bases, with 5 bases left in between. From germline, CDR1 is SQVTM and CDR2 ANQGSEA. The CDR3 reads CSVEWFYGYTF. The CDR3 DNA reads as TGCAGCGTTGAATGGTTCTATGGCTACACCTTC.

This clone was detected only once. This chain connects TRBV5-4 to TRBJ2-7; TRBD1 might be the D (5 bases). V shed 2 bases and J shed 6 bases, with 6 bases lying between them. CDR3 size: 11 residues. Germline CDR1 reads SGHNT; CDR2 reads YYREEE (reference sequence). The CDR3 loop is CASSFRAEQYF. CDR3 coding DNA: TGTGCCAGCAGCTTCAGGGCCGAGCAGTACTTC.

This chain joins TRBV19 and TRBJ2-7; 9 nucleotides line up with TRBD1. Germline CDR1 and CDR2: LNHDA and SQIVND (reference sequence). The J segment lost 2 bases and the V segment lost 5 bases, leaving 4 bases of the junction unmatched. This CDR3 has 14 residues. CDR3 residues: CASSPGQGPYEQYF. The CDR3 bases are TGTGCCAGTAGTCCGGGACAGGGCCCCTACGAGCAGTACTTC.

This chain connects TRBV6-5 to TRBJ2-7; 9 bases match TRBD1. The CDR3 sequence is 16 residues long. Germline V gives CDR1 MNHEY, CDR2 SVGAGI. Losses at the gene ends were 0 bases for V and 0 bases for J; bases not matched to a gene: 3. This CDR3 is CASSYSRTGDSYEQYF. CDR3 sequence (DNA): TGTGCCAGCAGTTACTCAAGGACAGGGGACTCCTACGAGCAGTACTTC.

This rearrangement joins TRBV9 to TRBJ2-2, with TRBD1 matching 9 bases. The CDR3 has 15 residues. CDR1 SGDLS and CDR2 YYNGEE come from the germline V gene. V lost 4 bases and J lost 4; bases outside the gene matches: 5. The CDR3: CASSIQGAVTGELFF. The CDR3 nucleotides are TGTGCCAGCAGCATACAGGGGGCGGTCACCGGGGAGCTGTTTTTT.

The CDR3 sequence is CASSLRGLARPEDTQYF. The CDR3 coding sequence is TGCGCCAGCAGCCTAAGGGGATTAGCCCGACCGGAAGATACGCAGTATTTT. The V gene is TRBV4-3, the J gene TRBJ2-3; D is perhaps TRBD1 (5 bases). The ends were cut back, 4 bases at V and 5 bases at J, with 22 bases in the middle. The germline V gene has CDR1 LGHNA and CDR2 YSLEER. The CDR3 totals 17 residues.

The chain links TRBV7-9 to TRBJ1-4; 7 bases fit TRBD1. V was pared by 3 bases and J by 6 bases, with 7 bases of the junction left unmatched. This CDR3 has 15 amino acids. Germline CDR1 is SEHNR and CDR2 is FQNEAQ (reference sequence). DNA of the CDR3: TGTGCCAGCAGCTTGGACGGGACAGTCTATGAAAAACTGTTTTTT. It codes for CASSLDGTVYEKLFF. The complete variable domain, with remaining parts taken from reference TRBV7-9 and TRBJ1-4, reads DTGVSQNPRHKITKRGQNVTFRCDPISEHNRLYWYRQTLGQGPEFLTYFQNEAQLEKSRLLSDRFSAERPKGSFSTLEIQRTEQGDSAMYLCASSLDGTVYEKLFFGSGTQLSVL.

On this clone itself: This CDR3 is also generated by other DNA sequences in the sample. V and J are TRBV7-2 and TRBJ1-1; the D is unclear. V was cut by 1 base and J by 1 base, with 4 bases left in between. The CDR3 has 13 amino acids. CDR1 SGHTA and CDR2 FQGNSA come from the germline V gene. This chain's CDR3 is CASSLGSNTEAFF. For the CDR3, the DNA is TGTGCCAGCAGCTTAGGCTCGAACACTGAAGCTTTCTTT.

V gene TRBV6-1 combines with J gene TRBJ1-1; D is possibly TRBD1 (6 bases). The V and J ends lost 4 bases and 1 base respectively, with 10 bases between them. The CDR3 sequence is 14 residues long. Germline lookup yields CDR1 MNHNS and CDR2 SASEGT. The CDR3 loop is CASSAQGWNTEAFF. In DNA form, the CDR3 reads TGTGCCAGCAGTGCTCAGGGGTGGAACACTGAAGCTTTCTTT.

This clone was seen just once. The chain links TRBV11-3 to TRBJ2-7; D perhaps matches TRBD2 (5 bases). The ends were cut back, 1 base at V and 2 bases at J, with 9 bases in the middle. The CDR3 is made up of 14 amino acids. CDR1 is SGHNT and CDR2 is YENEEA in the germline V gene. The CDR3 sequence: CASSLVGVPYEQYF. The CDR3 DNA is TGTGCCAGCAGCTTAGTCGGGGTCCCCTACGAGCAGTACTTC.

This rearrangement joins TRBV6-1 to TRBJ2-7; D is possibly TRBD2 (7 bases). The CDR3 totals 15 residues. Germline V gives CDR1 MNHNS, CDR2 SASEGT. The V and J ends lost 8 bases and 0 bases respectively, with 17 bases between them. The CDR3 bases are TGTGCCAGCCGGGGGGCGGACTCGAGCTCCTACGAGCAGTACTTC. This gives the protein CASRGADSSSYEQYF.

V is TRBV5-1 and J is TRBJ2-1; no definite D call. Germline CDR1 is SGHRS and CDR2 is YFSETQ. V lost 4 bases to trimming and J lost 0 bases, with 11 bases between them. The CDR3 runs to 15 residues. The CDR3 protein is CASSNGLFSYNEQFF. In nucleotides, the CDR3 is TGCGCCAGCAGCAATGGGCTATTCTCCTACAATGAGCAGTTCTTC.